This T cell receptor beta chain came from a study of CD8 T cells in Susac syndrome. Looking at the study overall: Treatment status at blood draw for the Susac syndrome patients was therapy-naive, corticosteroids, or intravenous immunoglobulin alone.

CDR3 length: 15 amino acids. The germline V gene has CDR1 LGHDT and CDR2 YNNKEL (reference sequence). The junction had 6 bases not matched to a gene; V was cut back by 5 bases and J by 1 base. When the RNA was reverse transcribed, random hexamers were used with an input of about 0.45 to 1 ug. MiXCR, run by TCRdb on the immunoSEQ multiplex PCR reads, gives a single entry per CDR3 protein. Of some 170,000 distinct CDR3 sequences listed, around 94% are singletons. Material for sequencing was CD4+ T cells from PBMCs. The chain couples TRBV3-1 to TRBJ1-1, with 8 nucleotides matching TRBD1. This clonotype was sampled from a human donor with Susac syndrome. In nucleotides, the CDR3 is TGTGCCAGCAGCGGGCAGGGGGCCCCGAACACTGAAGCTTTCTTT. This sequence encodes CASSGQGAPNTEAFF. The full variable domain, rest sourced from reference TRBV3-1 and TRBJ1-1, is DTAVSQTPKYLVTQMGNDKSIKCEQNLGHDTMYWYKQDSKKFLKIMFSYNNKELIINETVPNRFSPKSPDKAHLNLHINSLELGDSAVYFCASSGQGAPNTEAFFGQGTRLTVV.